A selection of T cell receptor beta chains follows, all from one sample in a study of human T cells and chemical hapten exposure. A single record per CDR3 protein comes from TCRdb applying MiXCR to the 5' RACE reads. The table includes about 110,000 distinct CDR3 sequences, 15% to 20% detected once. The receptors shown here come from a human donor in good health. Each CDR3 is given with its conserved first and last residue. The D gene is left open where the match is weak. Not all rows give a size; the values are once, few, many and, for expanded clones, a class.

V gene: TRBV6-1; clone size: few; J gene: TRBJ1-1; D gene: .; CDR3 length: 12; CDR3 protein: CASKTSNTEAFF; CDR3 DNA: TGTGCCAGCAAGACCTCAAACACTGAAGCTTTCTTT
V gene: TRBV11-2; clone size: .; J gene: TRBJ1-2; D gene: .; CDR3 length: 17; CDR3 protein: CASSLVTGPQAPWGYTF; CDR3 DNA: TGTGCCAGCAGCTTAGTAACGGGGCCCCAAGCTCCGTGGGGCTACACCTTC
V gene: TRBV20-1; clone size: .; J gene: TRBJ1-1; D gene: .; CDR3 length: 14; CDR3 protein: CSARGQDSNTEAFF; CDR3 DNA: TGCAGTGCTAGAGGGCAGGACAGCAACACTGAAGCTTTCTTT
V gene: TRBV6-5; clone size: .; J gene: TRBJ2-3; D gene: .; CDR3 length: 14; CDR3 protein: CASSYSSSVDTQYF; CDR3 DNA: TGTGCCAGCAGTTACTCGTCTAGCGTCGATACGCAGTATTTT
V gene: TRBV5-5; clone size: many; J gene: TRBJ1-4; D gene: TRBD1; CDR3 length: 15; CDR3 protein: CASSLKGQGGEKLFF; CDR3 DNA: TGTGCCAGCAGCTTGAAGGGACAGGGAGGGGAAAAACTGTTTTTT
V gene: TRBV28; clone size: .; J gene: TRBJ1-5; D gene: .; CDR3 length: 15; CDR3 protein: CASSLGRVRSQPQHF; CDR3 DNA: TGTGCCAGCAGTTTAGGGAGGGTTAGGAGCCAGCCCCAGCATTTT
V gene: TRBV13; clone size: few; J gene: TRBJ1-3; D gene: TRBD1; CDR3 length: 16; CDR3 protein: CASSTGQGSSGNTIYF; CDR3 DNA: TGTGCCAGCAGCACGGGACAGGGGAGCTCTGGAAACACCATATATTTT
V gene: TRBV7-9; clone size: .; J gene: TRBJ2-1; D gene: TRBD2; CDR3 length: 14; CDR3 protein: CASSFSGRVNEQFF; CDR3 DNA: TGTGCCAGCAGCTTTAGCGGGAGGGTCAATGAGCAGTTCTTC
V gene: TRBV5-1; clone size: few; J gene: TRBJ1-1; D gene: .; CDR3 length: 16; CDR3 protein: CASSQGMRGADTEAFF; CDR3 DNA: TGCGCCAGCAGCCAGGGGATGCGAGGGGCGGACACTGAAGCTTTCTTT
V gene: TRBV28; clone size: .; J gene: TRBJ2-7; D gene: .; CDR3 length: 14; CDR3 protein: CASSSHGSSYEQYF; CDR3 DNA: TGTGCCAGCAGTTCCCACGGGTCTTCCTACGAGCAGTACTTC
V gene: TRBV4-1; clone size: few; J gene: TRBJ2-7; D gene: TRBD1; CDR3 length: 15; CDR3 protein: CASSQLQGDVYEQYF; CDR3 DNA: TGCGCCAGCAGCCAATTACAGGGGGACGTCTACGAGCAGTACTTC
V gene: TRBV6-6; clone size: .; J gene: TRBJ1-1; D gene: .; CDR3 length: 14; CDR3 protein: CASTLVDRAPEAFF; CDR3 DNA: TGTGCCAGCACCTTGGTCGACCGGGCCCCTGAAGCTTTCTTT
V gene: TRBV10-2; clone size: .; J gene: TRBJ2-1; D gene: TRBD2; CDR3 length: 15; CDR3 protein: CASTQGGGSYNEQFF; CDR3 DNA: TGCGCCAGCACCCAAGGCGGGGGGTCCTACAATGAGCAGTTCTTC
V gene: TRBV14; clone size: .; J gene: TRBJ1-1; D gene: .; CDR3 length: 18; CDR3 protein: CASSHIPAGTGWNTEAFF; CDR3 DNA: TGTGCCAGCAGCCACATCCCGGCAGGAACAGGATGGAACACTGAAGCTTTCTTT
V gene: TRBV18; clone size: many; J gene: TRBJ2-3; D gene: .; CDR3 length: 16; CDR3 protein: CASSPIPGPGRDTQYF; CDR3 DNA: TGTGCCAGCTCACCAATACCGGGACCGGGTAGAGATACGCAGTATTTT
V gene: TRBV7-2; clone size: few; J gene: TRBJ2-1; D gene: TRBD2; CDR3 length: 17; CDR3 protein: CASTTLAGTSSYNEQFF; CDR3 DNA: TGTGCCAGCACCACCTTAGCGGGAACGAGCTCCTACAATGAGCAGTTCTTC
V gene: TRBV19; clone size: few; J gene: TRBJ1-5; D gene: .; CDR3 length: 14; CDR3 protein: CASSLATSNQPQHF; CDR3 DNA: TGTGCCAGTAGCCTAGCTACTAGCAATCAGCCCCAGCATTTT
V gene: TRBV20-1; clone size: .; J gene: TRBJ2-1; D gene: TRBD2; CDR3 length: 16; CDR3 protein: CSAFPGGREGYNEQFF; CDR3 DNA: TGCAGTGCTTTTCCTGGGGGGCGGGAGGGATACAATGAGCAGTTCTTC
V gene: TRBV29-1; clone size: .; J gene: TRBJ2-1; D gene: .; CDR3 length: 12; CDR3 protein: CSVVLGPVEQFF; CDR3 DNA: TGCAGCGTTGTACTAGGGCCGGTTGAGCAGTTCTTC
V gene: TRBV6-1; clone size: few; J gene: TRBJ2-1; D gene: TRBD2; CDR3 length: 17; CDR3 protein: CASTRTSGPSSYNEQFF; CDR3 DNA: TGTGCCAGCACCCGGACTAGCGGGCCAAGCTCCTACAATGAGCAGTTCTTC
V gene: TRBV28; clone size: few; J gene: TRBJ1-1; D gene: TRBD1; CDR3 length: 16; CDR3 protein: CASSLAGIQGKTEAFF; CDR3 DNA: TGTGCCAGCAGTTTGGCAGGGATACAGGGGAAAACTGAAGCTTTCTTT
V gene: TRBV27; clone size: few; J gene: TRBJ1-5; D gene: .; CDR3 length: 14; CDR3 protein: CASSLRGPHQPQHF; CDR3 DNA: TGTGCCAGCAGTTTACGGGGACCCCATCAGCCCCAGCATTTT
V gene: TRBV24-1; clone size: few; J gene: TRBJ1-5; D gene: TRBD1; CDR3 length: 16; CDR3 protein: CATSDGQVARGQPQHF; CDR3 DNA: TGTGCCACCAGTGATGGACAGGTAGCACGGGGCCAGCCCCAGCATTTT
V gene: TRBV4-1; clone size: .; J gene: TRBJ1-2; D gene: TRBD1; CDR3 length: 16; CDR3 protein: CASSQGDRGRMDGYTF; CDR3 DNA: TGCGCCAGCAGCCAAGGGGACAGGGGGCGAATGGATGGCTACACCTTC
V gene: TRBV9; clone size: .; J gene: TRBJ2-6; D gene: .; CDR3 length: 15; CDR3 protein: CASSGTVSGANVLTF; CDR3 DNA: TGTGCCAGCAGCGGGACAGTCTCTGGGGCCAACGTCCTGACTTTC
V gene: TRBV29-1; clone size: .; J gene: TRBJ2-3; D gene: TRBD2; CDR3 length: 14; CDR3 protein: CSSRSGRATDTQYF; CDR3 DNA: TGCAGCTCCCGTAGCGGGAGAGCCACAGATACGCAGTATTTT
V gene: TRBV7-3; clone size: .; J gene: TRBJ2-4; D gene: .; CDR3 length: 13; CDR3 protein: CASSTLPGRQQYF; CDR3 DNA: TGTGCCAGCAGCACCCTCCCGGGACGGCAACAGTACTTC
V gene: TRBV3-1; clone size: few; J gene: TRBJ1-1; D gene: TRBD1; CDR3 length: 14; CDR3 protein: CASSHQGARTEAFF; CDR3 DNA: TGTGCCAGCAGCCATCAGGGGGCCAGGACTGAAGCTTTCTTT
V gene: TRBV20-1; clone size: .; J gene: TRBJ2-3; D gene: TRBD2; CDR3 length: 14; CDR3 protein: CSAGTSGSTDTQYF; CDR3 DNA: TGCAGTGCGGGGACTAGCGGAAGCACAGATACGCAGTATTTT
V gene: TRBV20-1; clone size: .; J gene: TRBJ1-1; D gene: .; CDR3 length: 13; CDR3 protein: CSARDRGWAEAFF; CDR3 DNA: TGCAGTGCTAGAGATCGAGGGTGGGCTGAAGCTTTCTTT
V gene: TRBV11-2; clone size: .; J gene: TRBJ1-1; D gene: .; CDR3 length: 15; CDR3 protein: CASSSPRDGLTEAFF; CDR3 DNA: TGTGCCAGCAGCTCCCCCCGGGACGGTTTAACTGAAGCTTTCTTT
V gene: TRBV9; clone size: few; J gene: TRBJ1-5; D gene: .; CDR3 length: 14; CDR3 protein: CASSPGSGEQPQHF; CDR3 DNA: TGTGCCAGCAGCCCAGGTTCAGGCGAACAGCCCCAGCATTTT
V gene: TRBV6-1; clone size: .; J gene: TRBJ1-4; D gene: .; CDR3 length: 15; CDR3 protein: CASSAHFATNEKLFF; CDR3 DNA: TGTGCCAGCAGTGCCCATTTTGCAACTAATGAAAAACTGTTTTTT
V gene: TRBV3-1; clone size: .; J gene: TRBJ1-2; D gene: .; CDR3 length: 14; CDR3 protein: CASSPGQRRYGYTF; CDR3 DNA: TGTGCCAGCAGCCCTGGACAGAGGCGGTATGGCTACACCTTC
V gene: TRBV10-2; clone size: .; J gene: TRBJ1-1; D gene: .; CDR3 length: 14; CDR3 protein: CASSEFRGRPEAFF; CDR3 DNA: TGCGCCAGCAGTGAGTTCCGGGGGAGGCCTGAAGCTTTCTTT
V gene: TRBV18; clone size: few; J gene: TRBJ2-3; D gene: TRBD2; CDR3 length: 17; CDR3 protein: CASSPRLAGMSTDTQYF; CDR3 DNA: TGTGCCAGCTCACCAAGGCTAGCGGGGATGAGCACAGATACGCAGTATTTT
V gene: TRBV3-1; clone size: .; J gene: TRBJ1-4; D gene: TRBD1; CDR3 length: 15; CDR3 protein: CASSLPGTENEKLFF; CDR3 DNA: TGTGCCAGCAGCCTACCCGGGACAGAAAATGAAAAACTGTTTTTT
V gene: TRBV29-1; clone size: few; J gene: TRBJ2-7; D gene: TRBD1; CDR3 length: 17; CDR3 protein: CSVLNNYPGQKKYEQYF; CDR3 DNA: TGCAGCGTGCTAAACAACTACCCGGGACAGAAAAAATACGAGCAGTACTTC